This T cell receptor (beta chain) was captured by sequencing in a study of shared clonotypes between healthy human individuals. Study-level findings and limits: Only blood was sampled, and tissue TCR repertoires likely differ from blood ones.

Per the study methods: Filtering differed because ImmunoSEQ produced junction-only sequences that carried no quality scores. The table came from immunoSEQ multiplex PCR; TCRdb's copy has only in-frame clones and leaves some out. The V and J calls and clone size come from that table; D and trimming were worked out from the DNA. The table shows 950,000 to 1,300,000 clones, with under 80% occurring only once. CD4+ cells were split into CD45RA+ naive and CD45RA-negative memory subsets. In the case of this clone: The antigen is unknown.

With 1 base removed from V and 1 base from J, the gap between germline ends came to 4 bases. Germline V gene sequence: CDR1 SGHTA, CDR2 FQGNSA. The CDR3 totals 13 residues. This receptor was identified in a man aged 18 to 35 in good health. This rearrangement joins TRBV7-2 to TRBJ1-2; D remains unclear. Sequencing input: memory CD4+ T cells sorted from blood. This sample's subset: CD45RA-negative fraction. The CDR3 protein is CASSLEVNYGYTF. CDR3 nucleotides: TGTGCCAGCAGCTTAGAAGTTAACTATGGCTACACCTTC.